The 27 T cell receptor beta chains given below trace back to one sample, sequenced in a study of T cells in Graves' hyperthyroidism and ophthalmopathy. What was amplified from RNA transcripts were TCR beta CDR3 regions. First-round RT-PCR targeting the TCR CDR3 was performed with the HTBI primer set. Via MiXCR, TCRdb re-called the multiplex PCR reads, giving one row per CDR3 protein. The table shows roughly 740,000 distinct CDR3 sequences, with over 15% occurring only once. The source material was blood. All receptors come from a man between 18 and 35 years old with Graves' hyperthyroidism.

This clonotype was recorded at least ten times. The DNA for the CDR3 is TGTGCCACCAGTATTGGTGACCGCTACGAGCAGTACTTC. This codes for CATSIGDRYEQYF. The V and J genes are TRBV24-1 and TRBJ2-7; no clear D. The CDR3 spans 13 residues. Germline V CDR1 and CDR2: KGHDR, SFDVKD. Trimming cost V 6 bases and J 3 bases, with 11 bases left between them.

V usage is TRBV20-1 and J usage is TRBJ2-5; the D gene is possibly TRBD2 (5 bases). Trimming pared 3 bases from V and 4 bases from J, leaving 15 bases between. The CDR3 runs 14 residues. The germline gives CDR1 DFQATT, CDR2 SNEGSKA (reference sequence). CDR3: CSASSRVTGETQYF. In nucleotides, the CDR3 is TGCAGTGCTAGCTCGAGGGTAACGGGAGAGACCCAGTACTTC.

At least ten counts were recorded for this clonotype. The CDR3 bases are TGTGCCAGCAGCTTAGGGGTGAGGGAGCAGTACTTC. Its translation: CASSLGVREQYF. The V gene is TRBV7-9, the J gene TRBJ2-7; D is unresolved. Trimming pared 1 base from V and 7 bases from J, leaving 8 bases between. Germline CDR1 and CDR2: SEHNR and FQNEAQ (reference sequence). The CDR3 runs to 12 residues. Full variable domain (remainder filled in from reference TRBV7-9 and TRBJ2-7): DTGVSQNPRHKITKRGQNVTFRCDPISEHNRLYWYRQTLGQGPEFLTYFQNEAQLEKSRLLSDRFSAERPKGSFSTLEIQRTEQGDSAMYLCASSLGVREQYFGPGTRLTVT.

This clonotype was counted only a few times. The chain carries TRBV14 and TRBJ2-7; TRBD1 is a possible D gene (5 bases). The CDR3 length is 16 residues. V was shortened by 0 bases and J by 5 bases, with 17 bases between the two germline ends. The germline V gene encodes CDR1 SGHDN and CDR2 FVKESK. CDR3 DNA sequence: TGTGCCAGCAGCCAAGAAAGGGGCCTCGGCGCCGACGAGCAGTACTTC. Residues: CASSQERGLGADEQYF.

The chain links TRBV19 to TRBJ2-1; the match to TRBD2 covers 9 bases. Germline values: CDR1 LNHDA, CDR2 SQIVND (reference sequence). The V and J ends lost 5 bases and 5 bases, in that order; junction bases with no gene match: 10. This CDR3 region has 16 residues. This CDR3 is CASSAVAGVRDNEQFF. CDR3 nucleotide sequence: TGTGCCAGTAGTGCCGTAGCGGGAGTAAGGGACAATGAGCAGTTCTTC.

The chain recombines TRBV13 with TRBJ2-1; perhaps TRBD2 as D (6 bases). V gave up 4 bases and J gave up 0 bases, with 13 bases separating them. CDR3 length: 16 residues. Per germline, CDR1 PRHDT and CDR2 FYEKMQ (reference sequence). CDR3 DNA: TGTGCCAGCAGCTACTCCGAGACTAGCTCCTACAATGAGCAGTTCTTC. It encodes CASSYSETSSYNEQFF.

This clonotype was seen ten or more times. The gene calls are TRBV20-1 and TRBJ2-7, with 8 bases aligning to TRBD2. V lost 4 bases, J lost 2 bases, and 28 bases stayed unmatched. The CDR3 totals 21 residues. CDR1 is DFQATT and CDR2 is SNEGSKA in the germline V gene (reference sequence). The DNA of the CDR3 is TGCAGTGCTAATGTCCGCAGTTTGGGTAGCGGGGCTCTCATACCCACCTACGAGCAGTACTTC. Protein sequence: CSANVRSLGSGALIPTYEQYF.

The V call is TRBV29-1, the J call TRBJ2-3; a weak D match, TRBD2 (6 bases). The V end lost 6 bases, the J end lost 6 bases, and 10 bases lay between the germline ends. Germline V gene sequence: CDR1 SQVTM, CDR2 ANQGSEA. The CDR3 has 11 amino acids. CDR3 coding DNA: TGCAGCGTCGATGGGGGGGATACGCAGTATTTT. The encoded protein is CSVDGGDTQYF.

The rearrangement joins TRBV9 to TRBJ2-2; 10 nucleotides align to TRBD2. Germline-derived CDR1 and CDR2 are SGDLS and YYNGEE. J was trimmed by 7 bases and V by 4 bases; bases with no gene match: 10. This CDR3 contains 16 residues. The chain's CDR3 is CASSPSSGRWSGELFF. The CDR3 DNA sequence: TGTGCCAGCAGCCCCAGTAGCGGGAGGTGGAGCGGGGAGCTGTTTTTT.

This clonotype has a count of ten or more. The chain uses TRBV27 and TRBJ1-2; D may be TRBD1 (6 bases). The CDR3 is 14 residues long. The V end lost 5 bases, the J end lost 0 bases, and 10 bases lay between the germline ends. Germline-derived CDR1 and CDR2 are MNHEY and SMNVEV (reference sequence). The CDR3 region is CASSQQGPNYGYTF. DNA for the CDR3: TGTGCCAGCAGTCAACAGGGCCCTAACTATGGCTACACCTTC.

This clonotype was detected many times. The DNA for the CDR3 is TGTGCCAGCAGCCCGATAAGGAGGGCGACTAGCGGGCGAGAGACCCAGTACTTC. Protein: CASSPIRRATSGRETQYF. The genes are TRBV11-2 and TRBJ2-5, with 10 bases identical to TRBD2. The V gene end was trimmed by 5 bases and the J gene end by 4 bases; junction bases not matched to a gene: 16. There are 18 residues in the CDR3. Germline CDR1 is SGHAT and CDR2 is FQNNGV. The whole variable domain, filled in from reference TRBV11-2 and TRBJ2-5, reads EAGVAQSPRYKIIEKRQSVAFWCNPISGHATLYWYQQILGQGPKLLIQFQNNGVVDDSQLPKDRFSAERLKGVDSTLKIQPAKLEDSAVYLCASSPIRRATSGRETQYFGPGTRLLVL.

Concerning this clonotype: A single base separates this from a much larger clone, so it may be a read error. The chain uses TRBV6-5 and TRBJ2-1, with D possibly being TRBD2 (5 bases). The V gene lost 4 bases and the J gene lost 2 bases, with 15 bases spanning the gap. The CDR3 sequence is 16 residues long. CDR1 MNHEY and CDR2 SVGAGI come from the germline V gene. CDR3 protein: CASSFTRVGAYNEQFF. CDR3 sequence (DNA): TGTGCCAGCAGTTTCACCAGAGTGGGAGCCTACAATGAGCAGTTCTTC.

The V and J genes are TRBV25-1 and TRBJ2-7; D call uncertain. The V and J ends lost 3 bases and 2 bases respectively, with 11 bases between them. Germline loops: CDR1 MGHDK, CDR2 SYGVNS. The CDR3 length is 14 residues. CDR3 protein: CASSDGSATYEQYF. CDR3 DNA: TGTGCCAGCAGTGATGGGTCGGCAACCTACGAGCAGTACTTC.

Only a few counts were recorded for this clonotype. This chain connects TRBV28 to TRBJ1-2; D not certain. Germline values: CDR1 MDHEN, CDR2 SYDVKM. The V and J ends lost 7 bases and 0 bases respectively, with 9 bases between them. The CDR3 length is 13 residues. The CDR3 region has the DNA TGTGCCAGCACGGGGAGCCCTAACTATGGCTACACCTTC. Amino acids: CASTGSPNYGYTF.

This clonotype was observed a handful of times. The chain employs TRBV24-1 and TRBJ2-1; D gene uncertain. This CDR3 is 15 amino acids long. V gave up 0 bases and J gave up 6 bases, with 11 bases separating them. CDR1 is KGHDR and CDR2 is SFDVKD in the germline V gene. The CDR3 DNA sequence: TGTGCCACCAGTGATTTGCCAGCCAGAGGCAATGAGCAGTTCTTC. Translated: CATSDLPARGNEQFF.

This clonotype was observed at least ten times. The chain links TRBV2 to TRBJ1-1; 8 nucleotides agree with TRBD1. The CDR3 has 14 amino acids. After removal of 8 bases from V and 3 bases from J, the junction contained 8 bases not matched to a gene. Germline CDR1 is SNHLY and CDR2 is FYNNEI. For the CDR3, the DNA is TGTGCCAGCGGGACAGGCCTTCGCGACACTGAAGCTTTCTTT. Encoded protein: CASGTGLRDTEAFF.

Comment on this clonotype: A single base separates this from a much larger clone, so it may be a read error. The genes are TRBV20-1 and TRBJ2-1; 8 nucleotides align to TRBD2. J lost 8 bases, V lost 1 base, and 7 bases had no gene match. The CDR3 is 14 amino acids. The germline CDR1 and CDR2 sequences are DFQATT and SNEGSKA (reference sequence). CDR3 loop: CSARAAGDAYEQFF. The CDR3, as DNA: TGCAGTGCTAGAGCAGCGGGAGATGCCTATGAGCAGTTCTTC.

This clonotype was seen only a few times. This rearrangement joins TRBV18 to TRBJ1-1; D gene uncertain. Per germline, CDR1 KGHSH and CDR2 LQKENI. Between the trimmed V and J ends, which lost 3 bases and 7 bases, there was a span of 12 bases. This CDR3 comprises 13 residues. This CDR3 reads CASSPLGDGEAFF. CDR3 coding DNA: TGTGCCAGCTCACCCCTGGGAGACGGTGAAGCTTTCTTT.

This clonotype was seen many times. CDR3 in DNA: TGTGCCAGTATAGAACCGAACAGGGTGAACACTGAAGCTTTCTTT. Its translation is CASIEPNRVNTEAFF. The rearrangement joins TRBV6-1 to TRBJ1-1; possible D gene TRBD1, 6 bases. CDR1 is MNHNS and CDR2 is SASEGT in the germline V gene. The CDR3 covers 15 residues. With 9 bases removed from V and 0 bases from J, the gap between germline ends came to 17 bases.

Many counts were recorded for this clonotype. The chain has TRBV28 and TRBJ2-7; 8 bases map to TRBD1. With V trimmed by 7 bases and J by 5 bases, 13 bases remained unmatched. The germline V gene has CDR1 MDHEN and CDR2 SYDVKM. The CDR3 spans 15 residues. The CDR3 nucleotides read TGTGCCAGCAAAGCACCGGGACAGGTCCCCCACGAGCAGTACTTC. It encodes CASKAPGQVPHEQYF.

This clonotype was seen repeatedly, ten times or more. The V and J genes are TRBV2 and TRBJ2-1, with D uncertain. Per the germline V gene, CDR1 is SNHLY and CDR2 is FYNNEI. V lost 7 bases and J lost 6, with 10 bases in between. The CDR3 contains 12 residues. The CDR3 DNA is TGTGCCAGCACGGATAGTCGCAATGAGCAGTTCTTC. This encodes CASTDSRNEQFF.

In its sample, this clonotype was seen many times. The chain employs TRBV20-1 and TRBJ2-1, with TRBD2 identical over 16 bases. With 4 bases clipped from V and 6 bases from J, the junction kept 3 bases outside the gene matches. From germline, CDR1 is DFQATT and CDR2 SNEGSKA (reference sequence). This CDR3 region has 15 residues. The CDR3 nucleotides read TGCAGTGCTAAAGGGACTAGCGGGGGGGGCAATGAGCAGTTCTTC. Translated, it gives CSAKGTSGGGNEQFF.

The chain uses TRBV9 and TRBJ2-1; maybe TRBD1 (6 bases). The CDR3 spans 13 residues. Germline V gene sequence: CDR1 SGDLS, CDR2 YYNGEE. V lost 4 bases, J lost 6 bases, and 11 bases lay in between. The CDR3 sequence: CASSSTGINEQFF. The CDR3 nucleotides are TGTGCCAGCAGCTCTACAGGGATCAATGAGCAGTTCTTC.

This clonotype was picked up many times. The rearrangement joins TRBV7-2 to TRBJ2-2; either TRBD1 or TRBD2 may supply D (6 bases each). Germline V gene sequence: CDR1 SGHTA, CDR2 FQGNSA. Trimming took off 8 bases at V and 5 bases at J, with 15 bases between the two ends. The length of the CDR3 is 14 residues. The CDR3 is CASGTRGQTGELFF. For the CDR3, the DNA is TGTGCCAGCGGTACTCGGGGGCAAACCGGGGAGCTGTTTTTT. Looking up the rest from reference TRBV7-2 and TRBJ2-2 gives the full variable domain: GAGVSQSPSNKVTEKGKDVELRCDPISGHTALYWYRQSLGQGLEFLIYFQGNSAPDKSGLPSDRFSAERTGGSVSTLTIQRTQQEDSAVYLCASGTRGQTGELFFGEGSRLTVL.

The chain joins TRBV15 to TRBJ2-5, with D tentatively TRBD1 or TRBD2 (5 bases each). The J call may be faulty, since TRBJ2-1 better matches the DNA end. CDR3 length: 15 residues. Germline V gene lookup returns CDR1 LNHNV and CDR2 YYDKDF (reference sequence). The CDR3, as DNA: TGTGCCACCAGCAGAGTGGGGGACGACTTGGGGACCCAGTTCTTC. Residues: CATSRVGDDLGTQFF.

The chain recombines TRBV10-2 with TRBJ2-7; D is possibly TRBD1 (5 bases). Germline CDR1 is WSHSY and CDR2 is SAAADI. V was cut by 11 bases and J by 3 bases, with 14 bases left in between. The CDR3 loop spans 12 amino acids. The CDR3 DNA reads TGCGCCTGTAAACAGGAGAACTACGAGCAGTACTTC. Residues: CACKQENYEQYF.

This clonotype was counted at least ten times. V gene TRBV30 combines with J gene TRBJ2-5; D uncertain. Trimming cost V 4 bases and J 0 bases, with 12 bases left between them. The CDR3 has 14 residues. In germline, CDR1 is GTSNPN, CDR2 SVGIG (reference sequence). Here the CDR3 DNA reads TGTGCCTGGAAGGAGTGGCGGTACCAAGAGACCCAGTACTTC. Encoded protein: CAWKEWRYQETQYF. The full variable domain, completed using reference TRBV30 and TRBJ2-5, is SQTIHQWPATLVQPVGSPLSLECTVEGTSNPNLYWYRQAAGRGLQLLFYSVGIGQISSEVPQNLSASRPQDRQFILSSKKLLLSDSGFYLCAWKEWRYQETQYFGPGTRLLVL.